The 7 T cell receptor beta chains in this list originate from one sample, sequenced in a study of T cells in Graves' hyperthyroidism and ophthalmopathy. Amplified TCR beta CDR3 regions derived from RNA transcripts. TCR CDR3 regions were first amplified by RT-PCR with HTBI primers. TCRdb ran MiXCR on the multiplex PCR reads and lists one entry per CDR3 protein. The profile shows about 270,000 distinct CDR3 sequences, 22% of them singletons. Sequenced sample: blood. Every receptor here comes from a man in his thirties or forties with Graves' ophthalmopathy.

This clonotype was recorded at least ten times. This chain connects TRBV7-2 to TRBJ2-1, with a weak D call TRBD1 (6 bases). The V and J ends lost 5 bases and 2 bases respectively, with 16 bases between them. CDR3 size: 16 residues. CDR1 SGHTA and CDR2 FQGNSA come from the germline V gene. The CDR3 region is CASSRLTGSPYNEQFF. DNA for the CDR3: TGTGCCAGCAGCCGCCTCACAGGGAGCCCCTACAATGAGCAGTTCTTC.

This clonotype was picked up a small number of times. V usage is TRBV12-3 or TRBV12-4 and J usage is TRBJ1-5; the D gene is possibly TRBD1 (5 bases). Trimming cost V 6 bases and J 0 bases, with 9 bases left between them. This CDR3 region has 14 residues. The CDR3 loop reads CASSGAFSNQPQHF. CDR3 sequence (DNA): TGTGCCAGCAGCGGGGCCTTTAGCAATCAGCCCCAGCATTTT.

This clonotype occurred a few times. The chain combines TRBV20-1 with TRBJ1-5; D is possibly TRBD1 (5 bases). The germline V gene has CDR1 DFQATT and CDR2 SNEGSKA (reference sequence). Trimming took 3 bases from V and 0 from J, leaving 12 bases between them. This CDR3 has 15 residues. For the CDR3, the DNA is TGCAGTGCTAGGGACAACTACTATAGCAATCAGCCCCAGCATTTT. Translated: CSARDNYYSNQPQHF.

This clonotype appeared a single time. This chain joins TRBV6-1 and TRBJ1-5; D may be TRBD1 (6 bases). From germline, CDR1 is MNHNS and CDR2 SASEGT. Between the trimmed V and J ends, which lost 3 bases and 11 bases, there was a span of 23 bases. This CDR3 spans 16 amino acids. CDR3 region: CASSELMGGGGGAQHF. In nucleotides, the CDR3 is TGTGCCAGCAGTGAGCTAATGGGGGGCGGGGGTGGAGCCCAGCATTTT.

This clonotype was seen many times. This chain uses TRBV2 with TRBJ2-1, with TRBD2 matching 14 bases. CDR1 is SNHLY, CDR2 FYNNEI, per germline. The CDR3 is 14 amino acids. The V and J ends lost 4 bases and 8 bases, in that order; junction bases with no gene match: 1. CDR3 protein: CASSGLAGGHEQFF. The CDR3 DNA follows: TGTGCCAGCAGTGGACTAGCGGGAGGGCATGAGCAGTTCTTC.

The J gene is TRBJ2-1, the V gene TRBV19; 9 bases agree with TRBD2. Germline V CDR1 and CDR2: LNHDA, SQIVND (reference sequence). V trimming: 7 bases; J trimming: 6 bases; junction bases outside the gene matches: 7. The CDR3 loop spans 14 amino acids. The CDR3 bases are TGTGCCAGTATAGGCGGGAGGGCCCCCAATGAGCAGTTCTTC. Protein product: CASIGGRAPNEQFF.

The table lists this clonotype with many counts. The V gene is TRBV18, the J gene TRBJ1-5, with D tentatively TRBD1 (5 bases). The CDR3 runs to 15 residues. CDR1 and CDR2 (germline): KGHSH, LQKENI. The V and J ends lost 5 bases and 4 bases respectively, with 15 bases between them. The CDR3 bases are TGTGCCAGCTCAACCGACAGAGCCACTAATCAGCCCCAGCATTTT. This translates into CASSTDRATNQPQHF.